The 29 T cell receptor beta chains below all came from one sample that was sequenced in a study of T cell responses to AZD1222 COVID-19 vaccine. Some clones are missing from TCRdb's copy, which holds only in-frame ones; the method was immunoSEQ multiplex PCR. The sample includes 80,000 or so clones, 85% to 95% of them seen just once. The sample here was peripheral blood, taken on day 0 of AZD1222 vaccination. The receptors originated from an adult in good health.

The chain joins TRBV27 to TRBJ1-4; weak D call: TRBD1 (5 bases). CDR3 length: 14 residues. Germline CDR1 and CDR2: MNHEY and SMNVEV (reference sequence). Trimming pared 3 bases from V and 2 bases from J, leaving 7 bases between. DNA of the CDR3: TGTGCCAGCAGTTTCAGGGTGACTAATGAAAAACTGTTTTTT. This translates into CASSFRVTNEKLFF.

V and J are TRBV24-1 and TRBJ2-2, with TRBD1 identical over 7 bases. Per germline, CDR1 KGHDR and CDR2 SFDVKD. The CDR3 consists of 14 residues. V shed 10 bases and J 3 bases; nucleotides not matched to a gene: 7. The CDR3 reads CATPGQRDTGELFF. In DNA, the CDR3 is TGTGCCACTCCGGGACAGAGAGACACCGGGGAGCTGTTTTTT.

Only one count was recorded for this clone. The V gene is TRBV27, the J gene TRBJ1-5, with a tentative D call TRBD1 (5 bases). Trimming left V 6 bases short and J 4 bases short, with 19 bases between. The CDR3 sequence is 16 residues long. From germline, CDR1 is MNHEY and CDR2 SMNVEV (reference sequence). The CDR3 loop is CASSSEGGTYNQPQHF. The CDR3 DNA is TGTGCCAGCAGCTCCGAGGGAGGGACCTATAATCAGCCCCAGCATTTT.

This clone was recorded a few times. The chain recombines TRBV7-3 with TRBJ1-6; D perhaps matches TRBD1 (5 bases). The CDR3 spans 14 residues. Trimming left V 1 base short and J 7 bases short, with 8 bases between. The germline gives CDR1 SGHTA, CDR2 FQGTGA. The CDR3 spells CASSLMRGNSPLHF. As DNA, the CDR3 is TGTGCCAGCAGCTTAATGCGGGGGAATTCACCCCTCCACTTT.

J is TRBJ1-5 and V is TRBV9; D remains unclear. Deletions cut 0 bases from V and 3 bases from J, with 10 bases between. The CDR3 is made up of 15 amino acids. Germline V gene data show CDR1 as SGDLS and CDR2 as YYNGEE. CDR3 loop: CASSVEPGINQPQHF. As DNA, the CDR3 is TGTGCCAGCAGCGTAGAGCCAGGCATCAATCAGCCCCAGCATTTT.

The gene calls are TRBV6-5 and TRBJ1-2, with a weak D call TRBD1 (5 bases). There are 15 residues in the CDR3. CDR1 and CDR2 from the germline V gene are MNHEY and SVGAGI. Trimming shortened V by 5 bases and J by 2 bases, and 15 bases separated the two germline ends. CDR3 DNA: TGTGCCAGCAGTCCACGGGGACGGTTGAACTATGGCTACACCTTC. This translates into CASSPRGRLNYGYTF.

V and J are TRBV28 and TRBJ1-2; D is uncertain. Germline-derived CDR1 and CDR2 are MDHEN and SYDVKM. The CDR3 has 13 amino acids. Trimming pared 11 bases from V and 2 bases from J, leaving 15 bases between. CDR3 sequence (DNA): TGTGCCGTACCGCATAAAGGGAACTATGGCTACACCTTC. Encoded protein: CAVPHKGNYGYTF.

The chain carries TRBV7-2 and TRBJ2-7; perhaps D is TRBD1 or TRBD2 (6 bases each). The V and J ends lost 2 bases and 1 base respectively, with 15 bases between them. This CDR3 is 16 amino acids long. Germline V lookup: CDR1 SGHTA, CDR2 FQGNSA. CDR3 nucleotides: TGTGCCAGCAGCTTACAAGACAGGAGGGGGTCCTACGAGCAGTACTTC. Its translation: CASSLQDRRGSYEQYF.

V usage is TRBV5-1 and J usage is TRBJ1-1, with 8 bases aligning to TRBD1. Germline V gives CDR1 SGHRS, CDR2 YFSETQ. The CDR3 totals 15 residues. The junction had 4 bases not matched to a gene; V was cut back by 3 bases and J by 0 bases. CDR3 DNA: TGCGCCAGCAGCTCCGGACAGGGAATGAACACTGAAGCTTTCTTT. As protein: CASSSGQGMNTEAFF.

The rearrangement links TRBV28 to TRBJ2-5, with 10 bases matching TRBD1. Germline V CDR1 and CDR2: MDHEN, SYDVKM. CDR3 length equals 15 residues. V lost 6 bases to trimming and J lost 3 bases; unmatched junction nucleotides: 7. CDR3 DNA sequence: TGTGCCAGCAGCCTACGACAGGGGGCTAAAGAGACCCAGTACTTC. It encodes CASSLRQGAKETQYF.

The genes are TRBV7-8 and TRBJ1-3; D call uncertain. V lost 3 bases and J lost 2, with 5 bases in between. Looked up from germline, CDR1 is SGHVS and CDR2 is FQNEAQ. The CDR3 spans 13 residues. CDR3 bases: TGTGCCAGCAGCTTGATCCCTGGAAACACCATATATTTT. This codes for CASSLIPGNTIYF.

In its sample, this clone was seen once. The gene calls are TRBV4-3 and TRBJ1-4; tentatively, D is TRBD1 (6 bases). CDR1 LGHNA and CDR2 YSLEER come from the germline V gene. The ends were cut back, 3 bases at V and 11 bases at J, with 16 bases in the middle. This CDR3 contains 14 residues. The CDR3 reads CASSHDIKGGKLFF. The CDR3 bases are TGCGCCAGCAGCCACGACATAAAGGGGGGGAAACTGTTTTTT.

This chain uses TRBV19 with TRBJ2-2, with a possible D match to TRBD2 (5 bases). The germline V gene encodes CDR1 LNHDA and CDR2 SQIVND (reference sequence). The V end was cut by 5 bases, the J end by 0 bases, with 13 bases between. This CDR3 is built from 16 residues. The CDR3 region is CASSAPAGANTGELFF. The CDR3 coding sequence is TGTGCCAGTAGTGCCCCTGCCGGGGCGAACACCGGGGAGCTGTTTTTT. The full variable domain, in which reference TRBV19 and TRBJ2-2 provide the parts outside the CDR3, is DGGITQSPKYLFRKEGQNVTLSCEQNLNHDAMYWYRQDPGQGLRLIYYSQIVNDFQKGDIAEGYSVSREKKESFPLTVTSAQKNPTAFYLCASSAPAGANTGELFFGEGSRLTVL.

The gene calls are TRBV19 and TRBJ1-5; possible D gene TRBD1, 6 bases. Looked up from germline, CDR1 is LNHDA and CDR2 is SQIVND (reference sequence). There are 14 residues in the CDR3. V lost 5 bases and J lost 7, with 15 bases in between. This CDR3 is CASSSQGSRQPQHF. Written as DNA, the CDR3 is TGTGCCAGTAGTTCACAGGGTTCGCGGCAGCCCCAGCATTTT.

V and J are TRBV10-3 and TRBJ1-2; no reliable D call. The CDR3 length is 12 residues. Trimming stripped 9 bases from V and 9 bases from J, with 17 bases between. From germline, CDR1 is ENHRY and CDR2 SYGVKD. CDR3 DNA: TGTGCCATTTCTTACGGCCCTAAGAGCTACACCTTC. Protein sequence: CAISYGPKSYTF.

The V call is TRBV2, the J call TRBJ1-1; D is undetermined. V gave up 0 bases and J gave up 1 base, with 9 bases separating them. Germline V CDR1 and CDR2: SNHLY, FYNNEI. This CDR3 region has 15 residues. The DNA for the CDR3 is TGTGCCAGCAGTGAAGCGGGCTTAACGAACACTGAAGCTTTCTTT. Translated, it gives CASSEAGLTNTEAFF.

The chain combines TRBV10-1 with TRBJ1-3; D unclear. The CDR3 sequence is 14 residues long. The germline V gene encodes CDR1 WNHNN and CDR2 SYGVQD (reference sequence). V lost 3 bases to trimming and J lost 2 bases, with 8 bases between them. CDR3: CASSEGGTGNTIYF. CDR3 nucleotide sequence: TGCGCCAGCAGTGAAGGAGGGACTGGAAACACCATATATTTT.

The chain carries TRBV11-2 and TRBJ1-1, with 8 bases matching TRBD1. In germline, CDR1 is SGHAT, CDR2 FQNNGV. The CDR3 extends over 15 amino acids. Trimming took 2 bases from V and 8 from J; bases not matched to a gene: 10. CDR3 coding DNA: TGTGCCAGCAGCTTACCCTGGGACAGGAATTCAGAAGCTTTCTTT. It specifies CASSLPWDRNSEAFF.

This clone was seen a handful of times. V usage is TRBV25-1 and J usage is TRBJ2-7; 9 nucleotides agree with TRBD1. CDR3 size: 14 residues. V was pared by 4 bases and J by 2 bases, with 3 bases of the junction left unmatched. Germline values: CDR1 MGHDK, CDR2 SYGVNS. CDR3 nucleotide sequence: TGTGCCAGCAGTGGGGACAGGGCGCCCTACGAGCAGTACTTC. It codes for CASSGDRAPYEQYF.

J is TRBJ2-3 and V is TRBV25-1; D may be TRBD1 or TRBD2 (5 bases each). Germline lookup yields CDR1 MGHDK and CDR2 SYGVNS. The CDR3 sequence is 15 residues long. The V end was cut by 1 base, the J end by 2 bases, with 10 bases between. CDR3 bases: TGTGCCAGCAGTGAATTGGGGGTAAACACAGATACGCAGTATTTT. The encoded protein is CASSELGVNTDTQYF.

The chain combines TRBV6-1 with TRBJ1-3, with TRBD1 matching over 9 bases. CDR3 size: 16 residues. Losses at the gene ends were 1 base for V and 0 bases for J; bases not matched to a gene: 1. CDR1 MNHNS and CDR2 SASEGT come from the germline V gene. The CDR3 protein is CASSEVTGGSGNTIYF. The CDR3 bases are TGTGCCAGCAGTGAAGTGACAGGGGGCTCTGGAAACACCATATATTTT.

The rearrangement joins TRBV18 to TRBJ1-4, with a weak D call TRBD1 (5 bases). Germline assignment: CDR1 KGHSH and CDR2 LQKENI. CDR3 length: 15 amino acids. V lost 2 bases and J 8 bases, leaving 15 bases between the germline ends. The DNA for the CDR3 is TGTGCCAGCTCACCAGGAATCAGGGCAGAAGAAAAACTGTTTTTT. Amino acid sequence: CASSPGIRAEEKLFF.

The chain couples TRBV28 to TRBJ2-3; tentative D call: TRBD2 (5 bases). Trimming removed 5 bases from V and 3 bases from J, with 15 bases in between. This CDR3 contains 15 residues. Germline V gene lookup returns CDR1 MDHEN and CDR2 SYDVKM. CDR3 DNA: TGTGCCAGCAGTCCTCGGGAAGATATAACAGATACGCAGTATTTT. Its protein is CASSPREDITDTQYF.

This clone has a single count. CDR3 region: CASSPYARAGYTF. As DNA, the CDR3 is TGTGCCAGCAGTCCCTACGCTCGGGCTGGCTACACCTTC. The chain combines TRBV6-2 or TRBV6-3 with TRBJ1-2, with no clear D. The V end was cut by 5 bases, the J end by 7 bases, with 14 bases between. The CDR3 consists of 13 residues. Germline loops: CDR1 MNHEY, CDR2 SVGEGT.

The chain is built from TRBV28 and TRBJ2-7; weak D call: TRBD2 (5 bases). The CDR3 has 13 residues. V shed 6 bases and J shed 3 bases, with 12 bases lying between them. The germline V gene encodes CDR1 MDHEN and CDR2 SYDVKM. The CDR3 region has the DNA TGTGCCAGCAGGACTGGCGGAGGCTACGAGCAGTACTTC. Translated, it gives CASRTGGGYEQYF.

J is TRBJ1-1 and V is TRBV9; 9 bases agree with TRBD1. This CDR3 spans 15 amino acids. The V segment lost 0 bases and the J segment 3 bases; nucleotides outside the gene matches: 3. Germline values: CDR1 SGDLS, CDR2 YYNGEE. Written as DNA, the CDR3 is TGTGCCAGCAGCGTAGAAGACAGGGGGGACACTGAAGCTTTCTTT. This codes for CASSVEDRGDTEAFF.

V gene TRBV7-8 combines with J gene TRBJ1-1; D gene ambiguous. Germline CDR1 reads SGHVS; CDR2 reads FQNEAQ. V was trimmed by 5 bases and J by 0 bases, leaving 13 bases between them. The CDR3 sequence is 15 residues long. The CDR3 spells CASSPPLRMNTEAFF. The CDR3 bases are TGTGCCAGCAGCCCACCTTTGAGGATGAACACTGAAGCTTTCTTT.

The V call is TRBV18, the J call TRBJ2-4; D gene unclear. The V end lost 0 bases, the J end lost 0 bases, and 9 bases lay between the germline ends. CDR1 KGHSH and CDR2 LQKENI come from the germline V gene. This CDR3 is 16 amino acids long. The CDR3 region is CASSPPSLIAKNIQYF. The CDR3 bases are TGTGCCAGCTCACCACCCTCCCTGATAGCCAAAAACATTCAGTACTTC. The full variable domain, rest sourced from reference TRBV18 and TRBJ2-4, is NAGVMQNPRHLVRRRGQEARLRCSPMKGHSHVYWYRQLPEEGLKFMVYLQKENIIDESGMPKERFSAEFPKEGPSILRIQQVVRGDSAAYFCASSPPSLIAKNIQYFGAGTRLSVL.

V and J are TRBV6-5 and TRBJ1-1; D uncertain. Germline CDR1 reads MNHEY; CDR2 reads SVGAGI. The CDR3 is 15 amino acids. The ends were cut back, 6 bases at V and 0 bases at J, with 14 bases in the middle. CDR3 loop: CASRIPKGLNTEAFF. The DNA for the CDR3 is TGTGCCAGCAGGATTCCGAAGGGATTGAACACTGAAGCTTTCTTT.